The clone carrying this T cell receptor beta chain was seen ten or more times. Its specificity is unknown. This CDR3 spans 17 amino acids. V was shortened by 0 bases and J by 0 bases, with 12 bases between the two germline ends. Per the germline V gene, CDR1 is MGHRA and CDR2 is YSYEKL. As it was prepared, the TCRbeta library received unique molecular identifiers. One entry per CDR3 protein results from TCRdb running MiXCR on the PCR reads. The data contain fewer than 1 million distinct CDR3 sequences, 16% of them seen just once; the ten biggest clones take up approximately 5%. This record comes from a study of T-cell reconstitution after alpha-beta-depleted transplantation in children. Study-wide results and limits: Recipient T cells and thymic progenitors that survived were the source of the high TCRbeta diversity seen at day 60 in some patients. One year post-transplant, T-cell counts and diversity were largely derived from T cells produced anew. It was reported that alpha-beta T cells came from several hundred expanded graft clones (about two months after transplant).

The rearrangement joins TRBV4-1 to TRBJ1-5; D call uncertain. The material was PBMCs, mostly from graft donor cells, obtained 360 days after TCRalphabeta/CD19-depleted stem cell transplant. The clonotype comes from a male patient aged 10-17 years who had a stem cell transplant for acute lymphoblastic leukemia, so the T cells may come from the graft donor. The CDR3 sequence: CASSQDLLKSSNQPQHF. The CDR3 nucleotides read TGCGCCAGCAGCCAAGATTTATTGAAGAGTAGCAATCAGCCCCAGCATTTT.